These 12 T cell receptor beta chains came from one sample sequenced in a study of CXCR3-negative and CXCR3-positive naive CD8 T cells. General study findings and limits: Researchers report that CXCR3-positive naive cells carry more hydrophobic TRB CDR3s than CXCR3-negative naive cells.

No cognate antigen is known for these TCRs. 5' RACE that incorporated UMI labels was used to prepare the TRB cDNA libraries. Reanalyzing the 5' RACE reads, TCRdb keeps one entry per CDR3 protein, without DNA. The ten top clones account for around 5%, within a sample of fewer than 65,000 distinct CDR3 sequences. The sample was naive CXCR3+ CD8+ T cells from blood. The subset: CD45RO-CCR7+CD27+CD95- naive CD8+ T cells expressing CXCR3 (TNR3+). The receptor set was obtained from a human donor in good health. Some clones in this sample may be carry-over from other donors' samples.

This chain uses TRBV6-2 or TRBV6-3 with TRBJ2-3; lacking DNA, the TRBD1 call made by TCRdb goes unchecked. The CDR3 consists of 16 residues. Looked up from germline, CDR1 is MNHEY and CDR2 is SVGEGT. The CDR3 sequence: CASSYSPGQGADTQYF.

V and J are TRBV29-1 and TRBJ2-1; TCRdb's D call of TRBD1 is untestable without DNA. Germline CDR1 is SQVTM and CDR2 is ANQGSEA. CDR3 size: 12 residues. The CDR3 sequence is CSVGQSYNEQFF.

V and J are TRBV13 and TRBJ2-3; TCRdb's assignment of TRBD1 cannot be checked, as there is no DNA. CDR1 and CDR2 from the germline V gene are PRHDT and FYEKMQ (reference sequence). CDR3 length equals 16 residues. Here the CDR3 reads CASSPRGLRGTDTQYF.

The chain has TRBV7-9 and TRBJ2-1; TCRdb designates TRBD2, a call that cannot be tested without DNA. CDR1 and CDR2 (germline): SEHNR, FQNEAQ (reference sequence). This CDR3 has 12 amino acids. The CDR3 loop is CASSSGTLEQFF.

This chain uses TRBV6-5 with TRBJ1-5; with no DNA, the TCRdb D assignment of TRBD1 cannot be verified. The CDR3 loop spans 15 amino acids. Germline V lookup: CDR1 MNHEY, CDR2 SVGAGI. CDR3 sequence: CASSITGGYNQPQHF.

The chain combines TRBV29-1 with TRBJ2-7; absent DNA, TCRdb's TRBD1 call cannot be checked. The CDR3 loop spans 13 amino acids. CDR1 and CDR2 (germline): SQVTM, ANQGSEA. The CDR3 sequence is CSVVLGGWNEQYF.

CDR3 in amino acids: CASPDARGGTSTSGYTF. V and J are TRBV19 and TRBJ1-2; TCRdb proposes TRBD1, but this gene call is untestable without DNA. The V gene's germline CDR1 is LNHDA and CDR2 SQIVND (reference sequence). The length of the CDR3 is 17 residues.

The CDR3 is CASSPVSVYSGGAGELFF. V usage is TRBV5-5 and J usage is TRBJ2-2; as DNA is missing, the TRBD2 call by TCRdb cannot be tested. CDR3 length equals 18 residues. Per germline, CDR1 SGHKS and CDR2 YYEKEE (reference sequence).

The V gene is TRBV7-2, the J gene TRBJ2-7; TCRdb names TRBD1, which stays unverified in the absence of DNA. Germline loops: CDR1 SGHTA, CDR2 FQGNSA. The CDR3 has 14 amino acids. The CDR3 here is CASSFGSSGIEQYF.

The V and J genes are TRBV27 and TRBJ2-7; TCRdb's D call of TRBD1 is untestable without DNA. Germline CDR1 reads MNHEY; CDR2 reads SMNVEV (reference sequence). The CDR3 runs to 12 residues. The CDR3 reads CASSPLLDEQYF.

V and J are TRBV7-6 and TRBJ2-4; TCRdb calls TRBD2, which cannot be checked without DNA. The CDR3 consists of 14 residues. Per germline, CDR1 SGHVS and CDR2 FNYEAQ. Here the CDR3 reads CASSSEGPGDIQYF.

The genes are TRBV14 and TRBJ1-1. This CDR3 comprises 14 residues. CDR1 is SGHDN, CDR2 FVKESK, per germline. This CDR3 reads CASSLYTVNTEAFF.